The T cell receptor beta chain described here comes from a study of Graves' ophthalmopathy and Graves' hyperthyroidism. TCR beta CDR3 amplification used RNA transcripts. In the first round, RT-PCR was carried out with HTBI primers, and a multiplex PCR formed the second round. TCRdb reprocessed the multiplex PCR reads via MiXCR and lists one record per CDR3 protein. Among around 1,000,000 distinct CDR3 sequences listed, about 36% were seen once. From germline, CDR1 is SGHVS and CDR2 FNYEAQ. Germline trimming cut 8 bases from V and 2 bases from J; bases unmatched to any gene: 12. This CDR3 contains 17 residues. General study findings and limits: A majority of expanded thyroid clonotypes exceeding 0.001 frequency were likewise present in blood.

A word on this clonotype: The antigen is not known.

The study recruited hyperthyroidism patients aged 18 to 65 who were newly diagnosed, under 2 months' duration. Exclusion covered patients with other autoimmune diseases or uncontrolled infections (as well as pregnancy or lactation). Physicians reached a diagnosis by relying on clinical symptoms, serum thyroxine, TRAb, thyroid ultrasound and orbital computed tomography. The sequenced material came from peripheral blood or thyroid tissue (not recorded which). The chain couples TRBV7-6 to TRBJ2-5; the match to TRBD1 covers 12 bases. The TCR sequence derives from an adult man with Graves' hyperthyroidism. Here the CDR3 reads CASSGQGAQGPQETQYF. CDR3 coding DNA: TGTGCCAGCTCGGGACAGGGGGCGCAGGGCCCTCAAGAGACCCAGTACTTC.